This entry is about one T cell receptor (beta chain). Its specificity is unknown. This record belongs to a study of T cell responses to AZD1222 COVID-19 vaccine. Study overall: Doses given second, at about 4 or about 12 weeks, were pooled. Broader study findings: Only 5 to 7 individuals given AZD1222 were seropositive at baseline. It should be noted that donors were predominantly white British and more often female, and clonal diversity was possibly underestimated.

TCRdb keeps only in-frame clones here, not all; method: immunoSEQ multiplex PCR. The table records some 120,000 clones, roughly nine tenths of them present only once. The sequenced sample was peripheral blood, obtained on day 0 of AZD1222 vaccination. The source is an adult in good health.

The CDR3 nucleotides are TGTGCCAGCAGTCCAAGTCTTATTCGGGGGCGAGGTGGCTACACCTTC. It encodes CASSPSLIRGRGGYTF. The chain links TRBV27 to TRBJ1-2; the D gene is possibly TRBD1 (6 bases). The V end lost 5 bases, the J end lost 7 bases, and 23 bases lay between the germline ends. CDR3 length equals 16 residues. CDR1 and CDR2 (germline): MNHEY, SMNVEV (reference sequence).